This TCR beta chain is from a study of OX40 agonist ivuxolimab in advanced cancers. Libraries were prepared by immunoSEQ multiplex PCR; TCRdb keeps only in-frame clonotypes and omits some of them. The sample carries more than 55,000 clones, 89% recorded once. CDR3 length equals 15 residues. Trimming removed 5 bases from V and 4 bases from J; junction bases left unmatched: 7. The chain recombines TRBV5-3 with TRBJ1-4, with 8 bases matching TRBD1. TRBV5-3 is placed among ORFs of uncertain function. Sequencing used CD4+ or CD8+ T cells sorted from blood, obtained in a trial of the OX40 agonist ivuxolimab. The receptor was derived from an adult with an advanced solid tumor such as melanoma, head and neck, liver or kidney cancer. The CDR3 is CARSSGGRGNEKLFF. The CDR3 bases are TGTGCCAGAAGTTCAGGGGGCAGAGGTAATGAAAAACTGTTTTTT.